These 18 T cell receptor beta chains were all obtained from the same sample, sequenced in a study of patients and donors after allogeneic stem cell transplantation. TCRdb re-derived calls from the RT-PCR reads in MiXCR, one entry per CDR3 protein. The sample records 190,000 or so distinct CDR3 sequences, over 30% being singletons. Sequenced: blood, either unsorted or a sorted T cell fraction (not recorded which). Every receptor here comes from a human donor who was either an allogeneic HSCT recipient or a stem cell or donor lymphocyte infusion donor (not recorded which). It is not recorded whose cells these are; they may come from a transplant donor.

This clonotype turned up a few times. The rearrangement joins TRBV28 to TRBJ1-5, with D unresolved. Germline values: CDR1 MDHEN, CDR2 SYDVKM. This CDR3 comprises 12 residues. V lost 4 bases, J lost 9 bases, and 10 bases lay in between. The CDR3 loop is CASSSLGGPQHF. CDR3 in DNA: TGTGCCAGCAGTTCACTGGGTGGGCCCCAGCATTTT. Full variable domain (rest looked up from reference TRBV28 and TRBJ1-5): DVKVTQSSRYLVKRTGEKVFLECVQDMDHENMFWYRQDPGLGLRLIYFSYDVKMKEKGDIPEGYSVSREKKERFSLILESASTNQTSMYLCASSSLGGPQHFGDGTRLSIL.

The gene calls are TRBV4-3 and TRBJ1-6; weak D call: TRBD1 (6 bases). Germline V gene sequence: CDR1 LGHNA, CDR2 YSLEER. The CDR3 length is 14 residues. The V end lost 3 bases, the J end lost 9 bases, and 12 bases lay between the germline ends. CDR3 sequence: CASSHRTASSPLHF. CDR3 DNA sequence: TGCGCCAGCAGCCACCGGACAGCCAGTTCACCCCTCCACTTT.

CDR3 region: CASSLLAGLEQYF. The DNA for the CDR3 is TGCGCCAGCAGCTTGTTAGCGGGGCTCGAGCAGTACTTC. The chain uses TRBV5-1 and TRBJ2-7; 8 positions agree with TRBD2. This CDR3 spans 13 amino acids. Unmatched junction bases numbered 3, after V lost 1 base and J lost 6 bases. The V gene's germline CDR1 is SGHRS and CDR2 YFSETQ.

The V and J genes are TRBV3-1 and TRBJ2-3, with D tentatively TRBD1 or TRBD2 (5 bases each). The CDR3 length is 16 residues. V was shortened by 6 bases and J by 6 bases, with 22 bases between the two germline ends. Germline lookup yields CDR1 LGHDT and CDR2 YNNKEL (reference sequence). CDR3 DNA sequence: TGTGCCAGCAGGGAAGCCCGGGACCCAGGATGGGATACGCAGTATTTT. It encodes CASREARDPGWDTQYF.

The CDR3 spells CASSLGDHRAQYF. For the CDR3, the DNA is TGTGCCAGCAGCTTAGGCGACCATAGGGCGCAGTATTTT. J is TRBJ2-3 and V is TRBV7-2; D is uncertain. V lost 1 base, J lost 10 bases, and 12 bases lay in between. CDR3 size: 13 residues. Germline V gene data show CDR1 as SGHTA and CDR2 as FQGNSA.

V is TRBV12-3 or TRBV12-4 and J is TRBJ2-1, with 9 bases aligning to TRBD1. With 3 bases clipped from V and 9 bases from J, the junction kept 6 bases outside the gene matches. This CDR3 is 14 amino acids long. Here the CDR3 reads CASSLGQGMGEQFF. The CDR3 DNA is TGTGCCAGCAGTTTGGGACAGGGAATGGGTGAGCAGTTCTTC.

This chain uses TRBV6-5 with TRBJ2-7; TRBD2 might be the D (6 bases). CDR3 size: 14 residues. CDR1 and CDR2 from the germline V gene are MNHEY and SVGAGI. Trimming shortened V by 2 bases and J by 2 bases, and 10 bases separated the two germline ends. The CDR3 here is CASSYDSGAYEQYF. The CDR3 region has the DNA TGTGCCAGCAGTTACGATAGCGGCGCCTACGAGCAGTACTTC.

This CDR3 reads CSVDLGLAGEDTQYF. The CDR3, as DNA: TGCAGCGTTGACCTTGGACTAGCGGGGGAGGATACGCAGTATTTT. The genes are TRBV29-1 and TRBJ2-3, with 13 bases fitting TRBD2. In germline, CDR1 is SQVTM, CDR2 ANQGSEA. The CDR3 has 15 residues. Trimming at V came to 3 bases and at J to 6 bases, leaving 6 bases not matched to a gene.

This clonotype was detected only a few times. V is TRBV4-3 and J is TRBJ1-1, with D possibly matching TRBD1 (6 bases). The CDR3 length is 13 residues. The V gene lost 1 base and the J gene lost 8 bases, with 11 bases spanning the gap. The germline CDR1 and CDR2 sequences are LGHNA and YSLEER. This CDR3 is CASSQARTAEAFF. The CDR3, as DNA: TGCGCCAGCAGCCAAGCCAGGACAGCCGAAGCTTTCTTT.

The chain combines TRBV4-3 with TRBJ1-2; D unresolved. CDR1 and CDR2 from the germline V gene are LGHNA and YSLEER. CDR3 size: 13 residues. Trimming left V 0 bases short and J 8 bases short, with 10 bases between. The DNA for the CDR3 is TGCGCCAGCAGCCAAGAAAACGGTGGCGGCTACACCTTC. Its protein product is CASSQENGGGYTF.

The V gene is TRBV12-3 or TRBV12-4, the J gene TRBJ1-1; TRBD1 matches 7 bases. This CDR3 has 14 amino acids. V shed 7 bases and J 4 bases; nucleotides not matched to a gene: 9. CDR3 sequence (DNA): TGTGCCAGCACATTTAGGGGGCAGAGCACTGAAGCTTTCTTT. This encodes CASTFRGQSTEAFF.

This chain joins TRBV7-9 and TRBJ2-3; 9 positions match TRBD1. The CDR3 has 15 residues. Germline values: CDR1 SEHNR, CDR2 FQNEAQ (reference sequence). Unmatched junction bases numbered 4, after V lost 3 bases and J lost 3 bases. The CDR3 region has the DNA TGTGCCAGCAGCTTGTTCGACAGGGGGACAGATACGCAGTATTTT. Translating gives CASSLFDRGTDTQYF.

The chain combines TRBV10-3 with TRBJ2-7; tentatively, D is TRBD2 (5 bases). Trimming shortened V by 2 bases and J by 2 bases, and 13 bases separated the two germline ends. Germline loops: CDR1 ENHRY, CDR2 SYGVKD. CDR3 size: 15 residues. Here the CDR3 reads CAISEGLLLPYEQYF. CDR3 coding DNA: TGTGCCATCAGTGAGGGACTCTTACTACCCTACGAGCAGTACTTC.

This clonotype was seen a handful of times. This rearrangement joins TRBV21-1 to TRBJ2-7; TRBD1 is taken as the D call from the table, unchecked against the DNA. TRBV21-1 is a pseudogene. The CDR3 loop spans 15 amino acids. CDR3 residues: CASSSPRTGGYEQYF. CDR3 nucleotide sequence: TGTGCCAGCAGCAGCCCGAGGACAGGGGGCTACGAGCAGTACTTC.

This clonotype was detected only a few times. V and J are TRBV4-1 and TRBJ1-3, with 7 bases that match TRBD1. CDR3 size: 16 residues. Germline CDR1 is MGHRA and CDR2 is YSYEKL. V shed 2 bases, J shed 5 bases, and the junction held 9 bases outside the gene matches. CDR3 coding DNA: TGCGCCAGCAGCCAACCGTTGGGACAGCTAAGAAACACCATATATTTT. Amino acid sequence: CASSQPLGQLRNTIYF.

The sample holds one count of this clonotype. An end of the junction differs from the germline gene, which may be a read error. The V and J genes are TRBV12-3 or TRBV12-4 and TRBJ1-1; possible D gene TRBD1, 5 bases. The CDR3 contains 13 residues. The CDR3 here is CASSSFRVGKAFF. The CDR3 nucleotides read TGTGCAAGCAGTTCGTTCAGGGTGGGTAAAGCTTTCTTT.

This chain connects TRBV7-2 to TRBJ1-4, with a tentative D call TRBD1 (6 bases). Germline assignment: CDR1 SGHTA and CDR2 FQGNSA. This CDR3 is built from 12 residues. Trimming took off 6 bases at V and 8 bases at J, with 10 bases between the two ends. The DNA of the CDR3 is TGTGCCAGCAGTCGCCAGGGGGAAAAACTGTTTTTT. This gives the protein CASSRQGEKLFF.

This clonotype came up a few times. V usage is TRBV12-3 or TRBV12-4 and J usage is TRBJ1-5; D gene uncertain. The CDR3 loop spans 12 amino acids. V was shortened by 3 bases and J by 4 bases, with 4 bases between the two germline ends. The CDR3 DNA follows: TGTGCCAGCAGTTTTCTGAATCAGCCCCAGCATTTT. This translates into CASSFLNQPQHF.